This is a list of T cell receptor beta chains from one sample in a study of CD8+CD57+ T cells in acquired aplastic anemia. TCRdb re-called the reads with MiXCR, one entry per CDR3 protein. The table includes roughly 300,000 distinct CDR3 sequences, roughly three fifths detected once. The sequenced sample consisted of sorted CD4+, CD8+, or CD8+CD57+ T cells (not recorded which) from PBMCs. These receptors came from a human donor with severe aplastic anemia or a healthy control (not recorded which). The CDR3 runs from the conserved cysteine through the conserved F or W. Each record gives: V gene, J gene, D gene, clone size, CDR3 protein, CDR3 DNA. D genes are given only for firm matches. Size is stated for part of the rows, as once, few or many counts, or as a class when the clone is expanded.

>TRBV5-1|TRBJ1-1|-|many
CASSLGTMNTEAFF
TGCGCCAGCAGCTTAGGAACCATGAACACTGAAGCTTTCTTT
>TRBV7-9|TRBJ2-5|-|-
CASSQGKYF
TGTGCCAGCAGCCAAGGAAAGTACTTC
>TRBV20-1|TRBJ1-1|-|few
CSAPEPFQGRTEAFF
TGCAGTGCTCCCGAGCCCTTCCAGGGACGGACTGAAGCTTTCTTT
>TRBV20-1|TRBJ1-6|-|-
CSARDRGRGESLPLHF
TGCAGTGCTAGAGATCGGGGACGTGGCGAATCTTTACCCCTCCACTTT
>TRBV24-1|TRBJ2-1|TRBD2|once
CATSDTSGSYNEQFF
TGTGCCACCAGTGATACTAGCGGATCCTACAATGAGCAGTTCTTC
>TRBV7-8|TRBJ2-5|TRBD2|-
CASSTSGGAETQYF
TGTGCCAGCAGCACAAGCGGGGGGGCAGAGACCCAGTACTTC
>TRBV5-8|TRBJ1-4|TRBD1|many
CASSLWIRDSLNEKLFF
TGTGCCAGCAGCTTGTGGATCAGGGACAGCCTTAATGAAAAACTGTTTTTT
>TRBV24-1|TRBJ2-7|-|-
CATRDRKAYEQYF
TGTGCCACCCGGGACCGCAAGGCTTACGAGCAGTACTTC
>TRBV30|TRBJ1-6|TRBD1|many
CAWDRANSPLHF
TGTGCCTGGGACAGGGCCAATTCACCCCTCCACTTT
>TRBV24-1|TRBJ1-2|-|-
CATSANYGYTF
TGTGCCACCAGTGCTAACTATGGCTACACCTTC